This is a list of T cell receptor beta chains from one sample in a study of T cell repertoires in cytomegalovirus infection. TCRdb reprocessed the reads with MiXCR, giving one entry per CDR3 protein. The data contain around 530,000 distinct CDR3 sequences, more than 25% of them seen just once; the ten biggest clones take up less than 15%. The sequencing input was PBMCs. The receptors derive from a human donor in good health (CMV status not recorded). Some clones in this sample may be carry-over from other donors' samples. Both conserved end residues are part of each CDR3. D genes are given only for firm matches. Only some rows state a clone size, as once, few, many or a class for expanded clones.

>15|TRBJ2-6|NA|TRBV7-2|many
TGTGCCAGCAGCTTAGTGCCGAGTGGGGCCAACGTCCTGACTTTC
CASSLVPSGANVLTF
>13|TRBJ1-5|NA|TRBV20-1|NA
TGCAGTGCCACGACCGGGGGAAGTCAGCCCCAGCATTTT
CSATTGGSQPQHF
>12|TRBJ1-2|TRBD1|TRBV28|few
TGTGCCAGCTCAGTAGGAGGGGGCGGCTACACCTTC
CASSVGGGGYTF
>12|TRBJ2-7|NA|TRBV5-4|once
TGTGCCAGCAGCTTCCTCTTAAGCGAGCAGTACTTC
CASSFLLSEQYF
>14|TRBJ2-2|NA|TRBV20-1|NA
TGCAGTGCTACGTTCCTCGCGAACACCGGGGAGCTGTTTTTT
CSATFLANTGELFF
>13|TRBJ1-2|NA|TRBV12-3/TRBV12-4|NA
TGTGCCAGCAGTTTAGGGGCGCTAAGGGGCTACACCTTC
CASSLGALRGYTF
>13|TRBJ1-1|TRBD1|TRBV29-1|NA
TGCAGCGGCCCGGGACAGATGAACACTGAAGCTTTCTTT
CSGPGQMNTEAFF
>16|TRBJ2-2|TRBD1|TRBV7-9|NA
TGTGCCAGCAGCTTAAGGCAGGGGGTAAACACCGGGGAGCTGTTTTTT
CASSLRQGVNTGELFF
>15|TRBJ2-6|TRBD2|TRBV11-3|NA
TGTGCCAGCAGCTCGGGGACTAGCGTAGACCACGTCCTGACTTTC
CASSSGTSVDHVLTF
>16|TRBJ1-3|TRBD1|TRBV15|few
TGTGCCACCAGCAGAGGAGGACAGGTCTCTGGAAACACCATATATTTT
CATSRGGQVSGNTIYF
>14|TRBJ1-1|TRBD1|TRBV15|NA
TGTGCCACCGGGACAGGGGATCCCTCGACTGAAGCTTTCTTT
CATGTGDPSTEAFF
>16|TRBJ1-5|TRBD1|TRBV6-2/TRBV6-3|few
TGTGCCAGCAGAACCCCTGGGACAGGGCTCGGTCAGCCCCAGCATTTT
CASRTPGTGLGQPQHF
>16|TRBJ2-1|TRBD2|TRBV11-2|NA
TGTGCCAGCAGCCCCGTTACTAGCGGGGCCTACAATGAGCAGTTCTTC
CASSPVTSGAYNEQFF
>14|TRBJ1-2|NA|TRBV4-3|many
TGCGCCAGCAGCACCCTGCTGAAGAACTATGGCTACACCTTC
CASSTLLKNYGYTF
>17|TRBJ2-3|TRBD2|TRBV12-3/TRBV12-4|NA
TGTGCCAGCAGTTTACGGTTCAGCGGGACGAGCACAGATACGCAGTATTTT
CASSLRFSGTSTDTQYF
>14|TRBJ2-7|TRBD1|TRBV18|NA
TGTGCCAGCTCACCGGACAGGGGGGGAAACGAGCAGTACTTC
CASSPDRGGNEQYF
>14|TRBJ2-3|TRBD2|TRBV29-1|NA
TGCAGCGGGATAGGGCCTAGCGGAGGTAATACGCAGTATTTT
CSGIGPSGGNTQYF
>16|TRBJ2-3|TRBD2|TRBV7-9|NA
TGTGCCAGCAGCTTAGGGCTAGCGGCAGAGTTGGATACGCAGTATTTT
CASSLGLAAELDTQYF
>15|TRBJ1-6|TRBD1|TRBV28|few
TGTGCCAGCAGTGCCGGACAGGGGAAGGATTCACCCCTCCACTTT
CASSAGQGKDSPLHF
>18|TRBJ2-6|TRBD1|TRBV11-3|NA
TGTGCCAGCAGCCCCGGACAGGGAGCTTCCTCTGGGGCCAACGTCCTGACTTTC
CASSPGQGASSGANVLTF
>11|TRBJ2-1|NA|TRBV12-3/TRBV12-4|NA
TGTGCCAGCAGTCGGGATAAAGAGCAGTTCTTC
CASSRDKEQFF
>15|TRBJ1-4|NA|TRBV28|NA
TGTGCCAGCAGTCCTTCGGGGAGATTAAATGAAAAACTGTTTTTT
CASSPSGRLNEKLFF
>14|TRBJ1-1|TRBD1|TRBV19|NA
TGTGCCAGTAGTATAGGGGACAGGGAAACTGAAGCTTTCTTT
CASSIGDRETEAFF
>15|TRBJ2-5|TRBD1|TRBV10-3|NA
TGTGCCATCAGTGAGACAGGGGGATACCAAGAGACCCAGTACTTC
CAISETGGYQETQYF